This T cell receptor (beta chain) stems from a study of blood T cell repertoires in COVID-19. In its sample, this clone was seen once. Per the germline V gene, CDR1 is LGHNA and CDR2 is YNFKEQ. The CDR3 runs to 16 residues. V dropped 0 bases and J dropped 7; count of bases not matched to a gene: 5. In the original workflow: Amplification with reference gene primers provided the estimates of nucleated cell counts. TCRdb's table, derived via immunoSEQ multiplex PCR, lists solely in-frame clones and lacks some. V and J calls plus clone size are reproduced from that table; the DNA served to infer D and trimming. This sample yields roughly 150,000 clones, of which 76% are seen a single time; more than 3% belongs to the top ten.

The sequence was obtained from an elderly woman with acute or convalescent COVID-19. The sequencing input was peripheral blood. This chain links TRBV4-2 with TRBJ2-2; TRBD1 agrees at 10 bases. The CDR3 DNA reads TGTGCCAGCAGCCAAGATGGGACAGGGGAAAGCGGGGAGCTGTTTTTT. Translation: CASSQDGTGESGELFF.